This entry is about one T cell receptor (beta chain). Its antigen is not known. TCRdb reprocessed the 5' RACE reads with MiXCR, giving one entry per CDR3 protein. This sample yields approximately 500,000 distinct CDR3 sequences, of which roughly 23% are seen a single time; under 15% belongs to the top ten. CDR1 is DFQATT, CDR2 SNEGSKA, per germline (reference sequence). This CDR3 contains 14 residues. Germline trimming cut 0 bases from V and 5 bases from J; bases unmatched to any gene: 6. The entry originates in a study of T-cell memory formation after mild COVID-19. Study outcomes and limitations: Largely, contracting CD4+ clones fell within CM and EM, and contracting CD8+ clones within EMRA.

J is TRBJ2-7 and V is TRBV20-1, with 8 positions matching TRBD2. Input material: PBMCs or a T cell subset sorted from them (not recorded which). This TCR derives from an adult woman who had mild COVID-19 (a few samples of this study predate the infection). Cell type and time point are not known. This CDR3 is CSARDVGLENEQYF. DNA of the CDR3: TGCAGTGCTAGAGACGTGGGACTAGAAAACGAGCAGTACTTC.